This T cell receptor (beta chain) was observed in a study of T cell repertoires in cytomegalovirus infection. Across the study: Public TCR beta signatures were indicative of both CMV infection and a matching HLA type. Study conclusions and caveats: Across the ex vivo response, the dominant clonotypes were HLA-C-restricted CMV-specific TCR beta clonotypes. Cumulative frequency (of public TCR beta family members) identified carriers of CMV plus the relevant HLA.

TCRdb processed the reads anew with MiXCR; each CDR3 protein has one entry. The repertoire includes some 180,000 distinct CDR3 sequences, under 25% of them detected once, and under 3.5% sits in the top ten. The CDR3 is made up of 13 amino acids. V dropped 0 bases and J dropped 7 bases, with 10 bases sitting between them. The V gene's germline CDR1 is LGHDT and CDR2 YNNKEL (reference sequence). Turning to this clonotype: Its antigen remains unknown.

Sequences were obtained from PBMCs. The origin of this receptor is a human donor in good health (CMV status not recorded). Some clones in this sample may be carry-over from other donors' samples. The chain combines TRBV3-1 with TRBJ2-7; D uncertain. The DNA for the CDR3 is TGTGCCAGCAGCCAAGACCAGGTCCGTGAGCAGTACTTC. This encodes CASSQDQVREQYF.